One and the same sample provided the 6 T cell receptor beta chains below, sequenced in a study of cytomegalovirus exposure and HLA in healthy donors. The PCR was carried out with 60 Vbeta primers and 13 Jbeta primers. Only in-frame clones appear in the TCRdb table, and some are missing; sequencing was by immunoSEQ multiplex PCR. Among 150,000 to 200,000 clones listed, roughly 80% were seen once. The sample was PBMCs. The origin of the receptors is a male donor in good health and CMV-seronegative.

The chain uses TRBV7-3 and TRBJ2-1; 8 bases line up with TRBD2. Trimming cost V 5 bases and J 2 bases; bases outside gene matches: 11. This CDR3 region has 17 residues. In germline, CDR1 is SGHTA, CDR2 FQGTGA. CDR3 amino acids: CASSPNFERGPYNEQFF. The CDR3 DNA reads TGTGCCAGCAGCCCCAATTTCGAGCGGGGGCCCTACAATGAGCAGTTCTTC.

This chain connects TRBV2 to TRBJ1-1; 11 bases are shared with TRBD1. Per germline, CDR1 SNHLY and CDR2 FYNNEI. The CDR3 is 14 residues long. The CDR3 DNA is TGTGCGACCATCGGGGGACAGGGGGTTTCTGAAGCTTTCTTT. Encoded protein: CATIGGQGVSEAFF. The full variable domain, its missing parts supplied by reference TRBV2 and TRBJ1-1, is EPEVTQTPSHQVTQMGQEVILRCVPISNHLYFYWYRQILGQKVEFLVSFYNNEISEKSEIFDDQFSVERPDGSNFTLKIRSTKLEDSAMYFCATIGGQGVSEAFFGQGTRLTVV.

The rearrangement joins TRBV19 to TRBJ1-3; 8 bases match TRBD1. Germline V CDR1 and CDR2: LNHDA, SQIVND (reference sequence). V was pared by 10 bases and J by 0 bases, with 5 bases of the junction left unmatched. This CDR3 is built from 14 residues. DNA for the CDR3: TGTGCCACAGGGGGCCTCACCTCTGGAAACACCATATATTTT. Protein product: CATGGLTSGNTIYF.

The chain joins TRBV19 to TRBJ1-2; D might be TRBD1 (6 bases). V shed 5 bases and J shed 0 bases, with 16 bases lying between them. The V gene's germline CDR1 is LNHDA and CDR2 SQIVND (reference sequence). CDR3 length: 16 residues. The CDR3 reads CASSVTGAQANYGYTF. The DNA of the CDR3 is TGTGCCAGTAGTGTGACAGGCGCTCAAGCTAACTATGGCTACACCTTC.

The gene calls are TRBV18 and TRBJ2-5, with 10 positions matching TRBD1. The CDR3 is 15 residues long. Trimming took 3 bases from V and 5 from J; bases not matched to a gene: 6. Germline lookup yields CDR1 KGHSH and CDR2 LQKENI. In nucleotides, the CDR3 is TGTGCCAGCTCACCCCCGACAGGGGGCGCGGAGACCCAGTACTTC. Its translation: CASSPPTGGAETQYF. The full variable domain, completed using reference TRBV18 and TRBJ2-5, is NAGVMQNPRHLVRRRGQEARLRCSPMKGHSHVYWYRQLPEEGLKFMVYLQKENIIDESGMPKERFSAEFPKEGPSILRIQQVVRGDSAAYFCASSPPTGGAETQYFGPGTRLLVL.

The chain has TRBV9 and TRBJ2-2; 8 bases align to TRBD2. The CDR3 consists of 16 residues. Unmatched junction bases numbered 1, after V lost 0 bases and J lost 0 bases. Germline assignment: CDR1 SGDLS and CDR2 YYNGEE. The CDR3 sequence is CASSVAGGPNTGELFF. The CDR3 nucleotides read TGTGCCAGCAGCGTAGCGGGGGGGCCGAACACCGGGGAGCTGTTTTTT.